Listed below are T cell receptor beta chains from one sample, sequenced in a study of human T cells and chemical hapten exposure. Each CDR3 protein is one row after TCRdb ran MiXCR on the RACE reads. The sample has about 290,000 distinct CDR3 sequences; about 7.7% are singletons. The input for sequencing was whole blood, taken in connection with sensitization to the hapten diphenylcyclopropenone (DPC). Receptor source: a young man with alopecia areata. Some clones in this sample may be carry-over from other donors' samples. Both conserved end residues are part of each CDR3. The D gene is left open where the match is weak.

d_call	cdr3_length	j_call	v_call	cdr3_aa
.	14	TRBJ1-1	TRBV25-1	CASSLPDKNTEAFF
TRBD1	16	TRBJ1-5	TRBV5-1	CASSLEPGQGYQPQHF
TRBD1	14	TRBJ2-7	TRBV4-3	CASSPGTGIYEQYF
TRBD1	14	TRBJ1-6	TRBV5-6	CASSLPSGGSPLHF
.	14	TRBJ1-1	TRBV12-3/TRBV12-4	CASSPGTDNTEAFF
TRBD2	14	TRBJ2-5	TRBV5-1	CASRQRGVQETQYF
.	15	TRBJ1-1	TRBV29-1	CSVTRWGAVNTEAFF
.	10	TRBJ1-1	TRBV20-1	CSARAAEAFF
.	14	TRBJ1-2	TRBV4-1	CASSSSAGDVGYTF
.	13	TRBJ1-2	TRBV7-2	CASSLQISYGYTF
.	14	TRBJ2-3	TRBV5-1	CASSFGGYTDTQYF
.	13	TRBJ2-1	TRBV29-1	CSGGAGMYNEQFF
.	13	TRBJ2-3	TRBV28	CASSSSLTDTQYF
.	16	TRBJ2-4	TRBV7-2	CASSLYGGIAKNIQYF
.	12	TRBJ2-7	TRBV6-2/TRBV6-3	CASSYPGYEQYF
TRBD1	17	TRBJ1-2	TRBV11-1	CASSRVLTGQGAGGYTF
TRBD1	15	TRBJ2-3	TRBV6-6	CASSLGQGVRDTQYF
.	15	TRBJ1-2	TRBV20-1	CSAREGGAANYGYTF
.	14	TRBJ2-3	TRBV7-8	CASSPFLSTDTQYF
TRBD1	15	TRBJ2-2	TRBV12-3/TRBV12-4	CASSPGTGSTGELFF
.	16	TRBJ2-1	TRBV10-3	CAISESARRGANEQFF
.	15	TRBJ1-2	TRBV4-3	CASSQAPGLIEGYTF
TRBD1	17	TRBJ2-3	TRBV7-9	CASSRLQGADGTDTQYF
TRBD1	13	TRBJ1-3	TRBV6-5	CATRQGVGNTIYF